What follows is one T cell receptor beta chain and its context. The germline gives CDR1 GTSNPN, CDR2 SVGIG (reference sequence). The CDR3 contains 14 residues. V lost 5 bases and J lost 0, with 12 bases in between. Primed by a sample-barcoded 5' primer and a J-beta primer mix, a second PCR proceeded for roughly 7 to 12 cycles. MiXCR was run by TCRdb on the 5' RACE reads, yielding one entry per CDR3 protein. The sample has 800,000 to 1,000,000 distinct CDR3 sequences; approximately 49% are singletons. The sample originates from a study of blood T cells in healthy people across ages. The overall study: There was about one barcoded beta molecule captured by template switching per two T cells.

The chain links TRBV30 to TRBJ2-3, with a weak D call TRBD1 (5 bases). Sequenced material: blood. The receptor was derived from a man younger than 40 in good health. The CDR3 loop reads CAWGALPSTDTQYF. The CDR3 bases are TGTGCCTGGGGGGCACTGCCTAGCACAGATACGCAGTATTTT.